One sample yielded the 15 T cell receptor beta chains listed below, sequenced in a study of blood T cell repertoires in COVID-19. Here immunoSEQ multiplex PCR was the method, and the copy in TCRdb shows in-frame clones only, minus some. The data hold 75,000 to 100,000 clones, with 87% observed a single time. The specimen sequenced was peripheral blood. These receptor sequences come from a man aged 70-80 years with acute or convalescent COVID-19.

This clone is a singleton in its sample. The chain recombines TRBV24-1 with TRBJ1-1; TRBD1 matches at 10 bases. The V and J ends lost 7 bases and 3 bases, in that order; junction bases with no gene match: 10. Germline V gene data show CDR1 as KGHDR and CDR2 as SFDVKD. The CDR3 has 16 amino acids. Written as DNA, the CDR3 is TGTGCCACCAGACTCCGGGACAGGGGAACGGACACTGAAGCTTTCTTT. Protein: CATRLRDRGTDTEAFF.

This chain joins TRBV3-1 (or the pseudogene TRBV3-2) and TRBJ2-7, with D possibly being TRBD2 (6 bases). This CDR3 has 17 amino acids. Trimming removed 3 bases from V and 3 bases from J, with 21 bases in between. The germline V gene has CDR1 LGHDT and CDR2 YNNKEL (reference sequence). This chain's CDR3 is CASSHRSGPFSIYEQYF. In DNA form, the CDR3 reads TGTGCCAGCAGCCACCGAAGCGGGCCGTTCTCGATCTACGAGCAGTACTTC.

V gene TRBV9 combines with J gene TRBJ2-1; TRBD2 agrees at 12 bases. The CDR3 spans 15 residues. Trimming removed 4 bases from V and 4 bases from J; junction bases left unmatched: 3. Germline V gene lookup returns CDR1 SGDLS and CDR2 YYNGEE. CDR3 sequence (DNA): TGTGCCAGCAGCATGACTAGCGGGGGATACAATGAGCAGTTCTTC. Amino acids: CASSMTSGGYNEQFF. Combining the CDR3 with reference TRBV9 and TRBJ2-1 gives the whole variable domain DSGVTQTPKHLITATGQRVTLRCSPRSGDLSVYWYQQSLDQGLQFLIQYYNGEERAKGNILERFSAQQFPDLHSELNLSSLELGDSALYFCASSMTSGGYNEQFFGPGTRLTVL.

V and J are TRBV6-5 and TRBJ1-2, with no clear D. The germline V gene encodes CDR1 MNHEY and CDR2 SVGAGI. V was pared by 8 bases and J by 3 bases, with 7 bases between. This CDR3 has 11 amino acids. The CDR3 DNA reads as TGTGCCAGCGTGAGGGACTATGGCTACACCTTC. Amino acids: CASVRDYGYTF.

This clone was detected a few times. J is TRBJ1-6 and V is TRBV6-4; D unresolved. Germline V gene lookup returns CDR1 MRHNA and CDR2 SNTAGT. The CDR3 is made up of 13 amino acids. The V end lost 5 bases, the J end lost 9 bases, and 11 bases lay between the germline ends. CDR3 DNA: TGTGCCAGCAGTTTGTCCGGCGGTTCACCCCTCCACTTT. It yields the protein CASSLSGGSPLHF.

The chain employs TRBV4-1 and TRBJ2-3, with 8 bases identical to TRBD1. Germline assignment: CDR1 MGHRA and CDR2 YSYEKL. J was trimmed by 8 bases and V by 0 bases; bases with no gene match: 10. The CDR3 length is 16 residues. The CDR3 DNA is TGCGCCAGCAGCCAAGATCTATCCAGGGGGCAGGTTACGCAGTATTTT. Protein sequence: CASSQDLSRGQVTQYF.

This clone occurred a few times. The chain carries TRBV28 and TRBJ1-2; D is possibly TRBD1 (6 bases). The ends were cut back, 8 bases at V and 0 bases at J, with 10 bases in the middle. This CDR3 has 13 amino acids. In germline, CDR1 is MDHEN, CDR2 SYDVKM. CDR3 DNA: TGTGCCAGCGTCAGGACAGCTAACTATGGCTACACCTTC. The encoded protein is CASVRTANYGYTF.

CDR3 nucleotide sequence: TGTGCCAGCAGCGCAGGGGGGAGCTCCTACAATGAGCAGTTCTTC. It specifies CASSAGGSSYNEQFF. J is TRBJ2-1 and V is TRBV9; TRBD1 might be the D (7 bases). Germline loops: CDR1 SGDLS, CDR2 YYNGEE. V lost 3 bases and J lost 0, with 10 bases in between. The CDR3 extends over 15 amino acids.

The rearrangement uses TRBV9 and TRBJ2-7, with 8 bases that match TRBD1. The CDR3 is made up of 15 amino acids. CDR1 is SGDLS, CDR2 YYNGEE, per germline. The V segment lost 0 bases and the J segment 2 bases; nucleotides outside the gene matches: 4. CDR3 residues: CASSVGQGITYEQYF. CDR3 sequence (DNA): TGTGCCAGCAGCGTAGGACAGGGGATAACCTACGAGCAGTACTTC.

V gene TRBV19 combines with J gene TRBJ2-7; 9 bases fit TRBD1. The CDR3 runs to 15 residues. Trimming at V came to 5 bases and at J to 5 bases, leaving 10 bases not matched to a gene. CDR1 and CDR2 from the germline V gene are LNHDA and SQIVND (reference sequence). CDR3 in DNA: TGTGCCAGTAGTGCCGGGACAGGGAGAAGAGACGAGCAGTACTTC. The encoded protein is CASSAGTGRRDEQYF.

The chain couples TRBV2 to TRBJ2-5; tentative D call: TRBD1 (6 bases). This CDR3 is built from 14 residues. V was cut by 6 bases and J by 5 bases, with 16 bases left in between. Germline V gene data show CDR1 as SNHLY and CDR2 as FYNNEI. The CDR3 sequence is CASRRTAGRETQYF. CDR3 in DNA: TGTGCCAGCAGAAGGACAGCCGGCAGGGAGACCCAGTACTTC.

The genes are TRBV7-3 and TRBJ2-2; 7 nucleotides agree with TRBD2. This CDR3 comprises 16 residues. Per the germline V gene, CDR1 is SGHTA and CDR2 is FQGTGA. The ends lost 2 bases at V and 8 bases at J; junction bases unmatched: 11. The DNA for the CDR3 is TGTGCCAGCAGCTTAGGTCCAGCGGGGCCCAAAGGGGAGCTGTTTTTT. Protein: CASSLGPAGPKGELFF.

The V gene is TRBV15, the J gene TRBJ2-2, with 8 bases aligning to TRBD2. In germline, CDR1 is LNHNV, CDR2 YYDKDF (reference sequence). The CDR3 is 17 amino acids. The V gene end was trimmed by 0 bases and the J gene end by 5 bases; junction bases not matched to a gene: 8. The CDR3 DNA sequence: TGTGCCACCAGCAGAGATAAAACTAGCGGAGGAACCGGGGAGCTGTTTTTT. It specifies CATSRDKTSGGTGELFF.

The CDR3 reads CASSAYWGNTGELFF. The CDR3 region has the DNA TGTGCCAGCAGCGCGTACTGGGGCAACACCGGGGAGCTGTTTTTT. The gene calls are TRBV7-2 and TRBJ2-2; TRBD1 is a possible D gene (5 bases). This CDR3 has 15 amino acids. V dropped 5 bases and J dropped 2 bases, with 12 bases sitting between them. The V gene's germline CDR1 is SGHTA and CDR2 FQGNSA.

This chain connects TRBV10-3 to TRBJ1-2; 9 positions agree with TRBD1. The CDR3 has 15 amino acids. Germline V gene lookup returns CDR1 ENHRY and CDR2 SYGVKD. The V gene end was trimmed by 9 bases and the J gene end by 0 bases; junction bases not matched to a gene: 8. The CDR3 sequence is CAITRGQGTNYGYTF. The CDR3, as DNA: TGTGCCATTACTAGGGGACAGGGAACTAACTATGGCTACACCTTC.